The rows below give T cell receptor beta chains drawn from one sample of a study of technical replicates of blood from a handful of donors. Method: immunoSEQ multiplex PCR; TCRdb's copy keeps in-frame clones and lacks some. The data contain around 12,000 clones, about 91% of them seen just once; the ten biggest clones take up about 8%. Sequenced sample: PBMCs. Every receptor here comes from a human donor in good health. CDR3s include the opening cysteine and the closing phenylalanine or tryptophan. D genes are given only for firm matches.

D	J	V	DNA	CDR3
NA	TRBJ1-2	TRBV30	TGTGCCTGGAGTGTACCAGAAAACTATGGCTACACCTTC	CAWSVPENYGYTF
TRBD1	TRBJ2-2	TRBV5-4	TGTGCCAGCAGCTTGGGTGGACAGGCAAACACCGGGGAGCTGTTTTTT	CASSLGGQANTGELFF
TRBD1	TRBJ2-3	TRBV6-1	TGTGCCAGCAGTGAAGCGGGACAGGGAACAGATACGCAGTATTTT	CASSEAGQGTDTQYF
TRBD2	TRBJ2-3	TRBV5-1	TGCGCCAGCAGCTTGGCAGTAAGGGGAGGGACAGATACGCAGTATTTT	CASSLAVRGGTDTQYF
TRBD1	TRBJ2-3	TRBV11-3	TGTGCCAGCAGCTCGTACGGGACAGATAGCACAGATACGCAGTATTTT	CASSSYGTDSTDTQYF
TRBD2	TRBJ2-1	TRBV7-6	TGTGCCAGCAGCTTAGCTACTAGCGGGAGTTACAATGAGCAGTTCTTC	CASSLATSGSYNEQFF
NA	TRBJ2-1	TRBV6-5	TGTGCCAGCAGTTACGGGGAGAGGTACAATGAGCAGTTCTTC	CASSYGERYNEQFF
NA	TRBJ1-2	TRBV30	TGTGCCTGGAGTATTGGAGGGGAGGGTGGCTACACCTTC	CAWSIGGEGGYTF
TRBD1	TRBJ1-1	TRBV10-1	TGCGCCAGCAGTGAGTATCGGGACAGACTTTCTTTCTTT	CASSEYRDRLSFF
NA	TRBJ2-2	TRBV5-1	TGCGCCAGCAGCGGAGACCAACTAGTAGGGGAGCTGTTTTTT	CASSGDQLVGELFF
TRBD2	TRBJ2-7	TRBV19	TGTGCCAGTAGGGCGACTAGCGGGAGTAACGAGCAGTACTTC	CASRATSGSNEQYF
NA	TRBJ2-7	TRBV18	TGTGCCAGCTCACCCTTGCACGCATATTCAGGGACCTACGAGCAGTACTTC	CASSPLHAYSGTYEQYF
NA	TRBJ1-1	TRBV11-1	TGTGCCAGCAGCTTAGTAGGGGGGGTTTTGGGAAAATGGGCTGAAGCTTTCTTT	CASSLVGGVLGKWAEAFF
TRBD2	TRBJ2-3	TRBV11-2	TGTGCCAGCAGCTTAAATGGAGCGGGAGAGACAGATACGCAGTATTTT	CASSLNGAGETDTQYF
TRBD2	TRBJ2-3	TRBV23-1	TGCGCCAGCAGTCACCCCGACCACGGGACTAGCGGGCTCCAGAGCACAGATACGCAGTATTTT	CASSHPDHGTSGLQSTDTQYF